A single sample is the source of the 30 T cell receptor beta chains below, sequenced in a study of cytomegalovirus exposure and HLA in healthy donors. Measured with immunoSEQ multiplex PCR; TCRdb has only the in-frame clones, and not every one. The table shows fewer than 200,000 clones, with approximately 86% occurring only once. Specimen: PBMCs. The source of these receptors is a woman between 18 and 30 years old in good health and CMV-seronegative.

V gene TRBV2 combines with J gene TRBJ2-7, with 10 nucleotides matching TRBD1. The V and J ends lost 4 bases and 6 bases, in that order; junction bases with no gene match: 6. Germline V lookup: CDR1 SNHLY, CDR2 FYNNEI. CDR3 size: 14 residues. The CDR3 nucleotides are TGTGCCAGCAGTGTCGACAGGGGGCGAGGCGAGCAGTACTTC. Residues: CASSVDRGRGEQYF.

The CDR3 nucleotides are TGTGCCAGCAGGGGACAGCTTTATGGCTACACCTTC. This codes for CASRGQLYGYTF. V and J are TRBV2 and TRBJ1-2; 7 bases match TRBD1. The V segment lost 6 bases and the J segment 5 bases; nucleotides outside the gene matches: 3. From germline, CDR1 is SNHLY and CDR2 FYNNEI. CDR3 length equals 12 residues.

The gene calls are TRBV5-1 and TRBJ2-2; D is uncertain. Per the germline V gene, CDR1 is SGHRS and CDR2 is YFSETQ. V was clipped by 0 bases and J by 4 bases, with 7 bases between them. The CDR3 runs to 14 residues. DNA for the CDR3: TGCGCCAGCAGCTTGGGACTCGGCACCGGGGAGCTGTTTTTT. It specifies CASSLGLGTGELFF.

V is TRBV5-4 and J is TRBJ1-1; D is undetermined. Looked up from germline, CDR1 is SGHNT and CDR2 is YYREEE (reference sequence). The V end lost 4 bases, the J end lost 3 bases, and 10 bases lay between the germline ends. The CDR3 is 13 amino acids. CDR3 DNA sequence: TGTGCCAGCAGCCCCGGCGGGTACACTGAAGCTTTCTTT. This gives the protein CASSPGGYTEAFF. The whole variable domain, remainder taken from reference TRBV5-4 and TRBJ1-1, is ETGVTQSPTHLIKTRGQQVTLRCSSQSGHNTVSWYQQALGQGPQFIFQYYREEENGRGNFPPRFSGLQFPNYSSELNVNALELDDSALYLCASSPGGYTEAFFGQGTRLTVV.

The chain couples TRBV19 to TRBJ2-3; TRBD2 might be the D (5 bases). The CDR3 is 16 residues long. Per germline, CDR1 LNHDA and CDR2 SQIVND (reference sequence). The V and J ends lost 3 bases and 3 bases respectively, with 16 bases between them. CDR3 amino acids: CASSIEGLMSTDTQYF. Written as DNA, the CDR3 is TGTGCCAGTAGTATTGAGGGTTTGATGTCGACAGATACGCAGTATTTT.

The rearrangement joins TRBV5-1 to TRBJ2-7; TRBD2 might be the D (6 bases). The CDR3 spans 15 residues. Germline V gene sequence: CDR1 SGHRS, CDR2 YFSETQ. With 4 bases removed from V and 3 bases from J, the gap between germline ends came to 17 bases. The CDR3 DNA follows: TGCGCCAGCAGCCCCTCGGGACTCAGTCTCTACGAGCAGTACTTC. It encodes CASSPSGLSLYEQYF. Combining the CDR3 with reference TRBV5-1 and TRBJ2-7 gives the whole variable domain KAGVTQTPRYLIKTRGQQVTLSCSPISGHRSVSWYQQTPGQGLQFLFEYFSETQRNKGNFPGRFSGRQFSNSRSEMNVSTLELGDSALYLCASSPSGLSLYEQYFGPGTRLTVT.

The CDR3 DNA is TGTGCCAGCAGCTTTAGCGGGAGTGGATCCTACGAGCAGTACTTC. As protein: CASSFSGSGSYEQYF. The chain carries TRBV9 and TRBJ2-5; the match to TRBD2 covers 9 bases. The DNA end is more similar to TRBJ2-7, so the J call may be wrong. Germline CDR1 SGDLS, CDR2 YYNGEE. The CDR3 covers 15 residues.

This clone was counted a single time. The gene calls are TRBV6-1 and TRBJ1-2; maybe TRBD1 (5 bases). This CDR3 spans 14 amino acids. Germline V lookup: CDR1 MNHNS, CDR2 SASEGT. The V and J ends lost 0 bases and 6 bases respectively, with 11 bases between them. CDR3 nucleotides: TGTGCCAGCAGTGAAGCGGACAATTGGGATGGCTACACCTTC. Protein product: CASSEADNWDGYTF.

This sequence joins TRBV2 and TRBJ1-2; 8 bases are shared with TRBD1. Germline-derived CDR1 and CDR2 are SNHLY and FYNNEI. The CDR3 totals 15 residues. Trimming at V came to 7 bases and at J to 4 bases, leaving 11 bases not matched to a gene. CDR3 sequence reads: CASNQGDRGSYGYTF. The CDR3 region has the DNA TGTGCCAGCAATCAGGGAGACAGGGGTTCCTATGGCTACACCTTC.

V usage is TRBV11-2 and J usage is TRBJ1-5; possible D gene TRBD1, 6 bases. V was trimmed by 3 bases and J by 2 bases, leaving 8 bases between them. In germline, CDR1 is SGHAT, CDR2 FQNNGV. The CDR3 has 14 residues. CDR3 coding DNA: TGTGCCAGCAGCTTGAACAGGGGCAATCAGCCCCAGCATTTT. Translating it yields CASSLNRGNQPQHF.

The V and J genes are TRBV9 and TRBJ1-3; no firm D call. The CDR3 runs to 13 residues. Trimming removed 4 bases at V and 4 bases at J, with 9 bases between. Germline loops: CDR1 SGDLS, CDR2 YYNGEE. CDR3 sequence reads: CASSFDGGNTIYF. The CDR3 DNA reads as TGTGCCAGCAGCTTCGACGGGGGAAACACCATATATTTT.

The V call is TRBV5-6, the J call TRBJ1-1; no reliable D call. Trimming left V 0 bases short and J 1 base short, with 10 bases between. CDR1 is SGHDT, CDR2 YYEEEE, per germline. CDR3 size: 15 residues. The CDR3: CASSLDYAGNTEAFF. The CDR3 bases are TGTGCCAGCAGCTTGGATTATGCAGGGAACACTGAAGCTTTCTTT. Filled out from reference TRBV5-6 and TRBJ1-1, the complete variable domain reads DAGVTQSPTHLIKTRGQQVTLRCSPKSGHDTVSWYQQALGQGPQFIFQYYEEEERQRGNFPDRFSGHQFPNYSSELNVNALLLGDSALYLCASSLDYAGNTEAFFGQGTRLTVV.

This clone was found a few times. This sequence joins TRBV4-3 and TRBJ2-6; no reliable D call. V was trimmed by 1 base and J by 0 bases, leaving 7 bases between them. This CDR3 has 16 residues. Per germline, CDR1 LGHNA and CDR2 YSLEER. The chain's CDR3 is CASSQVLLSGANVLTF. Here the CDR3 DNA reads TGCGCCAGCAGCCAAGTCCTCCTCTCTGGGGCCAACGTCCTGACTTTC.

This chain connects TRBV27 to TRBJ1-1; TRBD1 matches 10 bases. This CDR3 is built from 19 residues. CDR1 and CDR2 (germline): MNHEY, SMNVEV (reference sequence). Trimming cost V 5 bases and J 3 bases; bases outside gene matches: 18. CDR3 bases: TGTGCCAGCAGTCCGGCACTACGGGGGGGACAGGGGAAACACACTGAAGCTTTCTTT. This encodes CASSPALRGGQGKHTEAFF.

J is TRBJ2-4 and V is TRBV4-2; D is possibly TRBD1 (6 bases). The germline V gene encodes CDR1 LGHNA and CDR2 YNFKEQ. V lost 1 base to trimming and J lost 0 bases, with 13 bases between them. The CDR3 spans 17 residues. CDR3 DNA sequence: TGTGCCAGCAGCCAAGTTCAGGGGAATCAAGCCAAAAACATTCAGTACTTC. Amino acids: CASSQVQGNQAKNIQYF.

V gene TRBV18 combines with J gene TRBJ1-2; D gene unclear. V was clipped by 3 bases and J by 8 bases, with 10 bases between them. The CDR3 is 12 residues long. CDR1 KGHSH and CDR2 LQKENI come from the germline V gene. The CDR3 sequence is CASSPNEGGYTF. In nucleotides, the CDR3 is TGTGCCAGCTCACCTAACGAGGGAGGCTACACCTTC.

CDR3 nucleotide sequence: TGTGCCAGTACAAATGGCATCTCCACAAATGAGCAGTTCTTC. Translated, it gives CASTNGISTNEQFF. The genes are TRBV19 and TRBJ2-1; D gene unclear. The V gene lost 7 bases and the J gene lost 7 bases, with 17 bases spanning the gap. The CDR3 consists of 14 residues. Germline CDR1 LNHDA, CDR2 SQIVND (reference sequence).

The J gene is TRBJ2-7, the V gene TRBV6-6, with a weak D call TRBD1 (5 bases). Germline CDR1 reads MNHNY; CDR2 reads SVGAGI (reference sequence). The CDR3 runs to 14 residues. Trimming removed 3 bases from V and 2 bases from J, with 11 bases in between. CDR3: CASSYGQGTYEQYF. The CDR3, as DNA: TGTGCCAGCAGTTATGGGCAGGGTACCTACGAGCAGTACTTC.

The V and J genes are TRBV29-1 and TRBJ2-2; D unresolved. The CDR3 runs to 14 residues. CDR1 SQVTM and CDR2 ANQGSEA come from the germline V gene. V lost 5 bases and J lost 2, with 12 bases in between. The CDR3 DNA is TGCAGCGTTTATTTAACAGAAAACACCGGGGAGCTGTTTTTT. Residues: CSVYLTENTGELFF.

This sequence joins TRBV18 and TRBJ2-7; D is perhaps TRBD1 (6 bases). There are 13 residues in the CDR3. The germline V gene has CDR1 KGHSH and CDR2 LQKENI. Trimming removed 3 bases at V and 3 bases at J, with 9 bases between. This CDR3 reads CASSPGQSYEQYF. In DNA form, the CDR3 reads TGTGCCAGCTCACCCGGACAGAGCTACGAGCAGTACTTC.

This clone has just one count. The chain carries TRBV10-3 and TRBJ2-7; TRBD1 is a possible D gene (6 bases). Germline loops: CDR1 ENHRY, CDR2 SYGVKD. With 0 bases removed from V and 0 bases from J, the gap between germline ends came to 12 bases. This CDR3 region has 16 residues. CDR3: CAISESGGGFSYEQYF. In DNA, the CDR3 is TGTGCCATCAGTGAGTCGGGTGGGGGCTTCTCCTACGAGCAGTACTTC.

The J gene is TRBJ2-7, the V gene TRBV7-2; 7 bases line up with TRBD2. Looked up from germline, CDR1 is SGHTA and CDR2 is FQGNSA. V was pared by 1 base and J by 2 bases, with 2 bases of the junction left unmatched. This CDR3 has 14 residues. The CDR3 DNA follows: TGTGCCAGCAGCTTAGGTGGGGGGGCCTACGAGCAGTACTTC. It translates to CASSLGGGAYEQYF. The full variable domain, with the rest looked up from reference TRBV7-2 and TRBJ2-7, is GAGVSQSPSNKVTEKGKDVELRCDPISGHTALYWYRQSLGQGLEFLIYFQGNSAPDKSGLPSDRFSAERTGGSVSTLTIQRTQQEDSAVYLCASSLGGGAYEQYFGPGTRLTVT.

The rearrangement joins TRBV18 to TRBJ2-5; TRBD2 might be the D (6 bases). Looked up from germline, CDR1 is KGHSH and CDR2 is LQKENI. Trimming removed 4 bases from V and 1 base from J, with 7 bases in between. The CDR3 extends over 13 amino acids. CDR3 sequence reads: CASSREVQETQYF. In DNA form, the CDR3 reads TGTGCCAGCTCACGGGAGGTCCAAGAGACCCAGTACTTC.

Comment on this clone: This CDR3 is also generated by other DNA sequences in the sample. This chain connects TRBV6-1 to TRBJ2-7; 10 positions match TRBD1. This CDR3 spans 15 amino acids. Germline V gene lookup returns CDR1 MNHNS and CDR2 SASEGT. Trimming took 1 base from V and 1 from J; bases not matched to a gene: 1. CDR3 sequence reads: CASSEGTGGSYEQYF. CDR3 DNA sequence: TGTGCCAGCAGTGAAGGGACAGGGGGTTCCTACGAGCAGTACTTC.

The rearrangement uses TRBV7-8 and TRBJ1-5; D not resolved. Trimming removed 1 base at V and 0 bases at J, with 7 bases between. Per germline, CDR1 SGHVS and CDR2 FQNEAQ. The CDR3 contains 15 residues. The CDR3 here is CASSLGGFSNQPQHF. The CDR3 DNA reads TGTGCCAGCAGCTTAGGAGGCTTTAGCAATCAGCCCCAGCATTTT.

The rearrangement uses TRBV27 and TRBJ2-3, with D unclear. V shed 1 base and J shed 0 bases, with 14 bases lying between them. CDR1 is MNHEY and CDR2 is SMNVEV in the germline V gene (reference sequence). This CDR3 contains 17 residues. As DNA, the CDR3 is TGTGCCAGCAGTTTATTGACAATCTATCCTAGCACAGATACGCAGTATTTT. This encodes CASSLLTIYPSTDTQYF.

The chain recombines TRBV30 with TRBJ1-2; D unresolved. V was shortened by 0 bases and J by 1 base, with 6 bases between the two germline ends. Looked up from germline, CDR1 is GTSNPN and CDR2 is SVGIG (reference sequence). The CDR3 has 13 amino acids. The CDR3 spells CAWSVQSNYGYTF. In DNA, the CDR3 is TGTGCCTGGAGTGTACAGAGTAACTATGGCTACACCTTC.

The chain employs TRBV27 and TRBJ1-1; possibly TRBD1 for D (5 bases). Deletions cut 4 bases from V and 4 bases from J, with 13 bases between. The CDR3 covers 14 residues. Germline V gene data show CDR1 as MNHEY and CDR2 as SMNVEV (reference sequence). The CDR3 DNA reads TGTGCCAGCAGTTCCCCGCAGGGTATCACTGAAGCTTTCTTT. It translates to CASSSPQGITEAFF.

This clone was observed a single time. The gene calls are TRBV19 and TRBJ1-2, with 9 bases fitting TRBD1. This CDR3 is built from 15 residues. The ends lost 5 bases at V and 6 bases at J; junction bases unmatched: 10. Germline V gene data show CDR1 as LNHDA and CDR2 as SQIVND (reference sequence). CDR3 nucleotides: TGTGCCAGTAGTGCCCCATGGGGGGACAGGGATGGCTACACCTTC. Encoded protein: CASSAPWGDRDGYTF.

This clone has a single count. The CDR3 loop reads CASSTTQGGAGGGYTF. For the CDR3, the DNA is TGTGCCAGCAGCACGACCCAGGGGGGCGCGGGGGGTGGCTACACCTTC. The V call is TRBV7-9, the J call TRBJ1-2; 7 bases fit TRBD1. The J segment lost 7 bases and the V segment lost 5 bases, leaving 16 bases of the junction unmatched. CDR1 is SEHNR and CDR2 is FQNEAQ in the germline V gene (reference sequence). CDR3 length equals 16 residues.